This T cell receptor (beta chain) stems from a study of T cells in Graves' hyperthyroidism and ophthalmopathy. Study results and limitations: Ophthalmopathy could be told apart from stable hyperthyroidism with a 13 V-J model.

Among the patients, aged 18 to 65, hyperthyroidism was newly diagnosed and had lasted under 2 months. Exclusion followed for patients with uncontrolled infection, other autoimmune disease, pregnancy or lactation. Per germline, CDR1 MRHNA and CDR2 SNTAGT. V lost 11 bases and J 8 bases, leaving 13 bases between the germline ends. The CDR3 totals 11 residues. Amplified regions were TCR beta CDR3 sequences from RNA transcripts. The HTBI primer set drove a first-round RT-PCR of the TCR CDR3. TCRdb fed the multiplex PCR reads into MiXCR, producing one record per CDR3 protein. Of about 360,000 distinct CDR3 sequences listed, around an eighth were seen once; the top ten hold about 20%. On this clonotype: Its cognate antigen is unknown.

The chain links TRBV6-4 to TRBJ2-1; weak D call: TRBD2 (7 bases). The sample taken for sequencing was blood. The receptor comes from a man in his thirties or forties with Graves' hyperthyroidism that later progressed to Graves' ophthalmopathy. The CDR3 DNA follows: TGTGCCGGGGGGGGGCTCGATGAGCAGTTCTTC. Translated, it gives CAGGGLDEQFF.